One sample yielded the 10 T cell receptor beta chains listed below, sequenced in a study of T cell responses to AZD1222 COVID-19 vaccine. Sequencing was performed with immunoSEQ multiplex PCR; in TCRdb, only in-frame clones are kept and a portion is missing. The sample yields tens of thousands of clones, roughly 90% seen once. The sequencing here drew on peripheral blood, taken on day 0 of AZD1222 vaccination. The receptors derive from an adult in good health.

The V and J genes are TRBV9 and TRBJ1-1; possible D gene TRBD1, 6 bases. The germline gives CDR1 SGDLS, CDR2 YYNGEE. CDR3 length: 14 residues. Trimming left V 0 bases short and J 9 bases short, with 15 bases between. The CDR3 region has the DNA TGTGCCAGCAGCGTAGCACAGGGAGAGGGAAAAGCTTTCTTT. Residues: CASSVAQGEGKAFF.

The chain has TRBV11-2 and TRBJ2-1; D is perhaps TRBD2 (5 bases). The V gene lost 5 bases and the J gene lost 3 bases, with 14 bases spanning the gap. Germline V lookup: CDR1 SGHAT, CDR2 FQNNGV. The CDR3 is 15 amino acids. The CDR3 sequence: CASSPGVGVYNEQFF. The CDR3 DNA sequence: TGTGCCAGCAGCCCAGGTGTGGGAGTCTACAATGAGCAGTTCTTC.

The V gene is TRBV19, the J gene TRBJ1-2, with 7 bases identical to TRBD1. V was pared by 7 bases and J by 0 bases, with 20 bases of the junction left unmatched. The germline CDR1 and CDR2 sequences are LNHDA and SQIVND (reference sequence). CDR3 length: 19 amino acids. The CDR3 spells CASNIPGTEGADSNYGYTF. CDR3 nucleotides: TGTGCCAGTAACATACCCGGGACAGAGGGCGCGGATTCTAACTATGGCTACACCTTC.

The rearrangement joins TRBV30 to TRBJ1-5; unclear D gene. The CDR3 consists of 15 residues. Trimming took 0 bases from V and 0 from J, leaving 9 bases between them. Germline V lookup: CDR1 GTSNPN, CDR2 SVGIG (reference sequence). The CDR3 spells CAWSVPPYSNQPQHF. CDR3 in DNA: TGTGCCTGGAGTGTACCCCCTTATAGCAATCAGCCCCAGCATTTT.

The CDR3 protein is CASRETGHTGELFF. DNA of the CDR3: TGTGCCAGCAGGGAGACAGGGCACACCGGGGAGCTGTTTTTT. This sequence joins TRBV7-3 and TRBJ2-2; 7 bases fit TRBD1. The germline gives CDR1 SGHTA, CDR2 FQGTGA. V was pared by 6 bases and J by 3 bases, with 4 bases of the junction left unmatched. This CDR3 is 14 amino acids long.

The chain links TRBV20-1 to TRBJ2-7, with D possibly being TRBD2 (6 bases). V dropped 3 bases and J dropped 1 base, with 16 bases sitting between them. The length of the CDR3 is 15 residues. CDR1 and CDR2 (germline): DFQATT, SNEGSKA (reference sequence). CDR3 region: CSASPPGGVSYEQYF. For the CDR3, the DNA is TGCAGTGCTAGTCCCCCTGGCGGGGTGTCCTACGAGCAGTACTTC.

This clone has just one count. This chain uses TRBV5-1 with TRBJ2-3, with TRBD1 matching over 10 bases. V lost 0 bases and J lost 3; bases outside the gene matches: 4. Germline V gene sequence: CDR1 SGHRS, CDR2 YFSETQ. The CDR3 has 16 amino acids. The CDR3 is CASSLEGQGSTDTQYF. DNA for the CDR3: TGCGCCAGCAGCTTGGAGGGACAGGGGAGTACAGATACGCAGTATTTT. Supplemented by reference TRBV5-1 and TRBJ2-3, the full variable domain reads KAGVTQTPRYLIKTRGQQVTLSCSPISGHRSVSWYQQTPGQGLQFLFEYFSETQRNKGNFPGRFSGRQFSNSRSEMNVSTLELGDSALYLCASSLEGQGSTDTQYFGPGTRLTVL.

J is TRBJ1-1 and V is TRBV28; the D is unclear. The CDR3 extends over 13 amino acids. The V gene's germline CDR1 is MDHEN and CDR2 SYDVKM. The V gene lost 2 bases and the J gene lost 5 bases, with 9 bases spanning the gap. The DNA of the CDR3 is TGTGCCAGCAGTTTACCGGGGAGGACTGAAGCTTTCTTT. This gives the protein CASSLPGRTEAFF.

The chain recombines TRBV2 with TRBJ2-3; 9 bases are a match to TRBD2. V shed 4 bases and J 1 base; nucleotides not matched to a gene: 3. Germline V gives CDR1 SNHLY, CDR2 FYNNEI. This CDR3 has 15 residues. CDR3 sequence (DNA): TGTGCCAGCAGTGTAGGCGGGGGGGGCACAGATACGCAGTATTTT. Amino acid sequence: CASSVGGGGTDTQYF.

The rearrangement joins TRBV7-9 to TRBJ1-1; D is perhaps TRBD1 (5 bases). Germline V gene sequence: CDR1 SEHNR, CDR2 FQNEAQ (reference sequence). The CDR3 consists of 15 residues. Trimming shortened V by 3 bases and J by 3 bases, and 14 bases separated the two germline ends. Here the CDR3 reads CASSFGGTRDTEAFF. DNA for the CDR3: TGTGCCAGCAGCTTTGGGGGGACCCGGGACACTGAAGCTTTCTTT.